The TCR beta chain described here comes from a study of CD8+CD57+ T cells in acquired aplastic anemia. Study-wide background: Roughly 3.2 ug was the average amount of DNA from sorted CD4+ and CD8+ cells.

This CDR3 comprises 14 residues. V lost 1 base to trimming and J lost 8 bases, with 13 bases between them. The study, taken as a whole, reports: Between the patient and control groups, CD8+ Simpson's diversity did not differ significantly.

Sequencing involved patients with CD8+CD57+ cell expansion previously shown by flow cytometry. Patients uniformly had severe acquired aplastic anemia. For CDR3 and TCR beta VDJ profiling, genomic DNA was the template used. MiXCR, run by TCRdb on the reads, gives a single entry per CDR3 protein. The profile covers about 180,000 distinct CDR3 sequences, with less than 60% appearing a single time and roughly 1.8% taken by the ten largest. In its sample, this clonotype was seen once. Its cognate antigen is unknown. The sample was sorted CD4+, CD8+, or CD8+CD57+ T cells (not recorded which) from PBMCs. The sequence came from a human donor with aplastic anemia. The chain links TRBV12-3 or TRBV12-4 to TRBJ2-3; the D is unclear. CDR3 sequence reads: CASSLVGDLRTQYF. The CDR3, as DNA: TGTGCCAGCAGTTTAGTAGGAGATCTTCGTACGCAGTATTTT.